Listed here are 4 T cell receptor beta chains from one sample, sequenced in a study of shared clonotypes between healthy human individuals. Profiled with immunoSEQ multiplex PCR; TCRdb holds only in-frame clones, not every one. The repertoire holds more than 2,000,000 clones, with more than 80% as singletons. The sample consisted of naive CD4+ T cells from PBMCs. Indicated subset: CD45RA+ positively selected. The receptors here all came from a young man in good health. Some clones in this sample may be carry-over from other donors' samples.

J is TRBJ2-7 and V is TRBV12-5; TRBD1 agrees at 10 bases. The CDR3 is 14 amino acids. Germline loops: CDR1 LGHNT, CDR2 FRNRAP. Trimming cost V 1 base and J 5 bases; bases outside gene matches: 2. This CDR3 is CASGLGQGAHEQYF. The DNA for the CDR3 is TGTGCTAGTGGTTTGGGACAGGGGGCCCACGAGCAGTACTTC.

The rearrangement links TRBV7-8 to TRBJ1-3; maybe TRBD1 (5 bases). The CDR3 sequence is 19 residues long. Germline CDR1 reads SGHVS; CDR2 reads FQNEAQ. V was pared by 2 bases and J by 0 bases, with 20 bases between. The CDR3 loop reads CASSLSTGPKRSSGNTIYF. Written as DNA, the CDR3 is TGTGCCAGCAGCTTAAGTACAGGTCCAAAACGGTCCTCTGGAAACACCATATATTTT. Full variable domain (rest looked up from reference TRBV7-8 and TRBJ1-3): GAGVSQSPRYKVAKRGQDVALRCDPISGHVSLFWYQQALGQGPEFLTYFQNEAQLDKSGLPSDRFFAERPEGSVSTLKIQRTQQEDSAVYLCASSLSTGPKRSSGNTIYFGEGSWLTVV.

The rearrangement joins TRBV28 to TRBJ2-3, with D hard to call. Trimming removed 5 bases from V and 3 bases from J, with 12 bases in between. This CDR3 has 14 amino acids. In germline, CDR1 is MDHEN, CDR2 SYDVKM. The DNA of the CDR3 is TGTGCCAGCAGTCCCGACGGTGGGACAGATACGCAGTATTTT. Amino acids: CASSPDGGTDTQYF.

This chain uses TRBV21-1 with TRBJ2-7; TRBD1, as called in the table, went unchecked against the DNA. TRBV21-1 is a documented pseudogene. There are 11 residues in the CDR3. The CDR3 spells CASSKADKEYF. In DNA, the CDR3 is TGTGCCAGCAGCAAAGCGGACAAGGAGTACTTC.